This T cell receptor (beta chain) derives from a study of blood T cell repertoires in COVID-19. Exposed study participants had met a COVID-19 case within 2 weeks before entry. V shed 6 bases and J shed 3 bases, with 13 bases lying between them. Germline loops: CDR1 KGHDR, CDR2 SFDVKD. The CDR3 is 14 amino acids. Clones were sequenced by immunoSEQ multiplex PCR, and TCRdb holds only the in-frame ones, with some missing. The table includes approximately 200,000 clones, 75% to 90% detected once. Material: PBMCs or T cells enriched from blood (not recorded which). The chain combines TRBV24-1 with TRBJ1-1; D is undetermined. This TCR came from a woman younger than 45 who had been exposed to COVID-19. The CDR3 sequence: CATSSGGTDTEAFF. Here the CDR3 DNA reads TGTGCCACCAGTTCTGGAGGAACGGACACTGAAGCTTTCTTT.